The entry that follows covers one T cell receptor beta chain sequence. What it recognizes is unknown. This entry comes from a study of tumor-infiltrating lymphocytes in localized non-small cell lung cancer. Across the whole study: Several tumor histologies, both smoking statuses, and some post-neoadjuvant chemotherapy samples were included. Each patient gave resected tumor and non-adjacent uninvolved lung tissue.

Study-wide points: Different pieces of the same tissue went to different assays, confounding technical variation with intratumor heterogeneity.

Only in-frame clones appear in the TCRdb table, and some are missing; sequencing was by immunoSEQ multiplex PCR. The table lists over 10,000 clones, about 79% of them singletons. The receptor's source is a human donor with non-small cell lung cancer. The sample taken for sequencing was lung tumor tissue.

CDR3 in amino acids: CASSRATKNIQYF. CDR3 nucleotides: TGTGCCAGCAGTCGCGCTACCAAAAACATTCAGTACTTC. The rearrangement links TRBV27 to TRBJ2-4; D is ambiguous. With 5 bases removed from V and 2 bases from J, the gap between germline ends came to 7 bases. CDR1 and CDR2 (germline): MNHEY, SMNVEV (reference sequence). The CDR3 runs to 13 residues.